This is a list of T cell receptor beta chains from one sample in a study of blood T cell repertoires in COVID-19. The protocol was immunoSEQ multiplex PCR, while the TCRdb copy is restricted to in-frame clones and leaves out a portion. The data show roughly 73,000 clones, around 83% seen once. The specimen sequenced was peripheral blood. The receptors come from a man between 65 and 79 years old with active COVID-19. Both conserved end residues are part of each CDR3. The D gene is left open where the match is weak. Clone sizes are given selectively: once, few, many, or a class where the clone is expanded.

. | 16 | TRBD1 | TRBJ2-7 | TRBV6-6 | CASSGQGAGHSYEQYF | TGTGCCAGCAGCGGACAGGGGGCGGGCCACTCCTACGAGCAGTACTTC
. | 15 | TRBD1 | TRBJ1-1 | TRBV6-1 | CASSEVRGQGEKAFF | TGTGCCAGCAGTGAAGTGAGGGGACAGGGGGAAAAAGCTTTCTTT
. | 14 | . | TRBJ2-6 | TRBV4-1 | CASSLGGGANVLTF | TGCGCCAGCAGCCTCGGTGGTGGGGCCAACGTCCTGACTTTC
. | 15 | . | TRBJ2-5 | TRBV6-5 | CASSREGGRQETQYF | TGTGCCAGCAGCCGAGAGGGGGGGCGCCAAGAGACCCAGTACTTC
. | 16 | TRBD2 | TRBJ2-1 | TRBV7-2 | CASSQRRGGSYNEQFF | TGTGCCAGCAGCCAGAGGCGGGGGGGCTCCTACAATGAGCAGTTCTTC
. | 12 | . | TRBJ1-2 | TRBV12-5 | CASGLKGGGYTF | TGTGCTAGTGGTTTGAAAGGGGGTGGCTACACCTTC
. | 17 | TRBD2 | TRBJ2-3 | TRBV28 | CASRPPPSGPSTDTQYF | TGTGCCAGCAGACCCCCCCCTAGCGGACCCAGCACAGATACGCAGTATTTT
. | 14 | TRBD2 | TRBJ2-7 | TRBV6-5 | CASSYSRGSGEQYF | TGTGCCAGCAGTTACTCGCGCGGGAGCGGGGAGCAGTACTTC
. | 14 | . | TRBJ1-4 | TRBV5-1 | CASSPGGRGEKLFF | TGCGCCAGCAGCCCCGGGGGGAGAGGGGAAAAACTGTTTTTT
. | 12 | . | TRBJ2-7 | TRBV7-3 | CASSGRPYEQYF | TGTGCCAGCAGCGGGAGACCCTACGAGCAGTACTTC
. | 17 | TRBD1 | TRBJ1-1 | TRBV7-9 | CASSPGTGRAGVTEAFF | TGTGCCAGCAGCCCCGGGACAGGGCGCGCCGGGGTCACTGAAGCTTTCTTT
. | 14 | TRBD2 | TRBJ2-1 | TRBV5-6 | CASSPGLAVPEQFF | TGTGCCAGCAGCCCGGGACTAGCGGTACCTGAGCAGTTCTTC
once | 15 | . | TRBJ1-2 | TRBV6-1 | CASSDNPGGERAHTF | TGTGCCAGCAGTGACAACCCCGGTGGGGAGAGGGCCCACACCTTC
. | 20 | TRBD2 | TRBJ2-1 | TRBV6-1 | CASSEHHGGGLAGTYNEQFF | TGTGCCAGCAGTGAACACCATGGGGGAGGACTAGCGGGAACCTACAATGAGCAGTTCTTC
. | 18 | TRBD1 | TRBJ2-6 | TRBV18 | CASSPPGTGGAGANVLTF | TGTGCCAGCTCACCACCCGGGACAGGGGGGGCTGGGGCCAACGTCCTGACTTTC
. | 16 | TRBD1 | TRBJ1-5 | TRBV28 | CASSLPRGQGDQPQHF | TGTGCCAGCAGCCTCCCGAGGGGACAGGGCGATCAGCCCCAGCATTTT
. | 20 | TRBD1 | TRBJ2-1 | TRBV11-3 | CASTLPPAGGVKGYIYEQFF | TGTGCCAGCACCCTACCCCCGGCAGGGGGCGTGAAGGGTTATATCTATGAGCAGTTCTTC
. | 13 | TRBD1 | TRBJ2-7 | TRBV13 | CASSLGRDRGFHF | TGTGCCAGCAGCTTAGGCCGGGACAGGGGTTTCCACTTC
once | 12 | . | TRBJ2-2 | TRBV7-3 | CASSFPYGELFF | TGTGCCAGCAGCTTCCCGTACGGGGAGCTGTTTTTT
. | 19 | TRBD2 | TRBJ2-7 | TRBV5-5 | CASSSLGAGLAGPPYEQYF | TGTGCCAGCAGCTCCCTGGGGGCCGGACTAGCGGGGCCCCCCTACGAGCAGTACTTC
. | 14 | . | TRBJ2-4 | TRBV28 | CASSPSGAKNIQYF | TGTGCCAGCAGTCCCTCGGGAGCCAAAAACATTCAGTACTTC
. | 12 | . | TRBJ1-4 | TRBV27 | CASSHRDEKLFF | TGTGCCAGCAGTCATCGGGATGAAAAACTGTTTTTT
. | 15 | . | TRBJ2-7 | TRBV11-1 | CASSLGRRVPYEQYF | TGTGCCAGCAGCTTAGGGCGCAGGGTGCCCTACGAGCAGTACTTC
. | 13 | . | TRBJ1-1 | TRBV5-5 | CASSLGPGAEAFF | TGTGCCAGCAGCCTGGGACCAGGCGCTGAAGCTTTCTTT
few | 12 | . | TRBJ1-5 | TRBV7-2 | CASSPPGQPQHF | TGTGCCAGCAGCCCCCCGGGTCAGCCCCAGCATTTT
. | 15 | TRBD1 | TRBJ2-3 | TRBV6-2/TRBV6-3 | CASSLGQVPPDTQYF | TGTGCCAGCAGTCTGGGACAGGTCCCGCCAGATACGCAGTATTTT
once | 14 | TRBD2 | TRBJ2-1 | TRBV11-3 | CASSSTSGYNEQFF | TGTGCCAGCAGCTCAACTAGCGGCTACAATGAGCAGTTCTTC
. | 16 | TRBD2 | TRBJ2-5 | TRBV7-2 | CASSPDRPGPGGTQYF | TGTGCCAGCAGCCCGGACCGACCCGGCCCGGGGGGGACCCAGTACTTC
. | 15 | TRBD1 | TRBJ1-1 | TRBV10-3 | CAISGQGASDTEAFF | TGTGCCATCAGTGGACAGGGGGCTTCGGACACTGAAGCTTTCTTT
. | 15 | . | TRBJ2-7 | TRBV19 | CASSIKREKGYEQYF | TGTGCCAGTAGTATCAAGAGGGAGAAGGGATACGAGCAGTACTTC
. | 14 | . | TRBJ1-1 | TRBV3-1/TRBV3-2 | CASSDTGRGTEAFF | TGTGCCAGCAGCGACACAGGGAGGGGGACTGAAGCTTTCTTT